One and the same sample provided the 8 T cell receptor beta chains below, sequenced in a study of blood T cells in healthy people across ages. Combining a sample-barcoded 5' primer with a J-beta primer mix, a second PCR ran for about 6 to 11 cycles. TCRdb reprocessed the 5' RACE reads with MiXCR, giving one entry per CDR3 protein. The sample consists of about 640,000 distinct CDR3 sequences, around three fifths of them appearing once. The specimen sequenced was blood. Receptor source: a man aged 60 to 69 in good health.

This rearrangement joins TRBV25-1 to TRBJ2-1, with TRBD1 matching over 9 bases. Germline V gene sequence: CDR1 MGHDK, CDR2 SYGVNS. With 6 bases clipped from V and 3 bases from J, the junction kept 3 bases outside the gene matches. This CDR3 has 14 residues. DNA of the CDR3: TGTGCCAGCAGACAGACAGGGGGCTACAATGAGCAGTTCTTC. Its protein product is CASRQTGGYNEQFF.

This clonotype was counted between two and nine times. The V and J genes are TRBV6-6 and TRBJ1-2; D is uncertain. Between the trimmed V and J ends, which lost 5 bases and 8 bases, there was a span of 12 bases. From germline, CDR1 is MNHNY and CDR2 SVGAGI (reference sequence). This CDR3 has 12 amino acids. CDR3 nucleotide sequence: TGTGCCAGCAGTCCGGAGGGTCGGGGCTACACCTTC. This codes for CASSPEGRGYTF.

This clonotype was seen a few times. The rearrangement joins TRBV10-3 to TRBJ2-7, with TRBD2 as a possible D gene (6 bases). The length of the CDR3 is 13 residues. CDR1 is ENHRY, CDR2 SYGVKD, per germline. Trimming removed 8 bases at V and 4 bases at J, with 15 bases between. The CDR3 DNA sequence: TGTGCCATCGGCAGGGAGGTAACGTACGAGCAGTACTTC. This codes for CAIGREVTYEQYF.

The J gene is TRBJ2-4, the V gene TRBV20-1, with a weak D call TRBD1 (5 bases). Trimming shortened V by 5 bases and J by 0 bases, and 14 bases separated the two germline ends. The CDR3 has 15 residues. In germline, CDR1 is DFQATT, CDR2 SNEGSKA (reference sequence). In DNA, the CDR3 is TGCAGTGCTGGGAAACAGGTTTTAGCCAAAAACATTCAGTACTTC. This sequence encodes CSAGKQVLAKNIQYF.

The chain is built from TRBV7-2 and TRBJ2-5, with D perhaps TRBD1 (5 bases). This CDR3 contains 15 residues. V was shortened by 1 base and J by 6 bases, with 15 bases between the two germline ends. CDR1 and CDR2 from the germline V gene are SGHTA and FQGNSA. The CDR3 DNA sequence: TGTGCCAGCAGCTTAGATAGGGGCATTGGAAAGACCCAGTACTTC. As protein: CASSLDRGIGKTQYF.

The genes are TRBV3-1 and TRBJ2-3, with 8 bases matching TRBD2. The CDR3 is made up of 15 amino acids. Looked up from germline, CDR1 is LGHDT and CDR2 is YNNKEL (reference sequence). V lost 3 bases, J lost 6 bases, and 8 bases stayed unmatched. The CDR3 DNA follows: TGTGCCAGCAGCCATCTACGGGGGGGGTCGGATACGCAGTATTTT. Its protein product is CASSHLRGGSDTQYF.

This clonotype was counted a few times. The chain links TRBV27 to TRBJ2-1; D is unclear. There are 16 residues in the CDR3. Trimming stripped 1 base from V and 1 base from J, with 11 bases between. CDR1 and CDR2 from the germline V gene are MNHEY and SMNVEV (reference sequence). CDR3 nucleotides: TGTGCCAGCAGTTTATTTGGGGTTGGGTCCTACAATGAGCAGTTCTTC. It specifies CASSLFGVGSYNEQFF.

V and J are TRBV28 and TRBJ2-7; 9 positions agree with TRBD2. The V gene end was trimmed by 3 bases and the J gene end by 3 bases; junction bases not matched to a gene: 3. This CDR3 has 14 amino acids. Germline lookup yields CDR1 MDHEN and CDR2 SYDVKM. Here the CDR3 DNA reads TGTGCCAGCAGTTTGGGCGGGGGGGACTACGAGCAGTACTTC. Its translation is CASSLGGGDYEQYF.